This T cell receptor (beta chain) is drawn from a study of blood T cells in healthy people across ages. Study-level points and caveats: Among T cells, TCR beta diversity per million cells dropped roughly linearly as age rose. Possibly, changes in expanded clonotypes were confounded because donor CMV status was unknown. Estimates based on one million T cells were treated as lower bounds.

Primers used in a second PCR of roughly 7 to 11 cycles were a sample-barcoded 5' primer and a J-beta primer mix. Every single cDNA molecule received a tag from a template-switch adaptor with 12 random nucleotides. TCRdb called the 5' RACE reads again in MiXCR, with one record for every CDR3 protein. The table records 780,000 or so distinct CDR3 sequences, 56% of them present only once. About this clonotype itself: As yet, its antigen is unknown.

From germline, CDR1 is MNHNS and CDR2 SASEGT. The CDR3 extends over 14 amino acids. Trimming cost V 3 bases and J 2 bases, with 10 bases left between them. Sequenced material: blood. The chain recombines TRBV6-1 with TRBJ1-2; D is unclear. The sequence was collected from a man in his forties in good health. CDR3 sequence (DNA): TGTGCCAGCAGTGATGGCACTACCAACTATGGCTACACCTTC. Translating gives CASSDGTTNYGYTF.